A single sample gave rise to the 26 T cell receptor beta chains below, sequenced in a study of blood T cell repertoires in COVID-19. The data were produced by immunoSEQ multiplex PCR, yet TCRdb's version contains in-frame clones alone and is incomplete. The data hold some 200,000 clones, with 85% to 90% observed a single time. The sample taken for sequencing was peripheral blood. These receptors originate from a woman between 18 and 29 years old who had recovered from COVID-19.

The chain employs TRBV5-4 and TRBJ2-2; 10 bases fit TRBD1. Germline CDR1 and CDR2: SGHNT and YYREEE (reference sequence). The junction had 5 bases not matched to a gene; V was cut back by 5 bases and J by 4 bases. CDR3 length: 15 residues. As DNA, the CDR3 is TGTGCCAGCAGTCCCGGGACAGGGGTCACCGGGGAGCTGTTTTTT. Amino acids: CASSPGTGVTGELFF. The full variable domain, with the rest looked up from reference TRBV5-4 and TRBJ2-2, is ETGVTQSPTHLIKTRGQQVTLRCSSQSGHNTVSWYQQALGQGPQFIFQYYREEENGRGNFPPRFSGLQFPNYSSELNVNALELDDSALYLCASSPGTGVTGELFFGEGSRLTVL.

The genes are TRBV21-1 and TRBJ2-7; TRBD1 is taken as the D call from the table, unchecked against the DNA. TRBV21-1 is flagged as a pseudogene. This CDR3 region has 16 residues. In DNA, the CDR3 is TGTGCCAGCAGCAAAGTGGCCCCAGGGTTCCTAGGCGAGCAGTACGTC. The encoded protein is CASSKVAPGFLGEQYV.

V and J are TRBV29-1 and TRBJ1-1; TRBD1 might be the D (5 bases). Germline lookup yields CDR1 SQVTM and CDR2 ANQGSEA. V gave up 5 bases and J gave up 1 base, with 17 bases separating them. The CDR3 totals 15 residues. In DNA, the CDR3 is TGCAGCGTTCAAAGGGACTCAGGGAGGAACACTGAAGCTTTCTTT. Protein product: CSVQRDSGRNTEAFF.

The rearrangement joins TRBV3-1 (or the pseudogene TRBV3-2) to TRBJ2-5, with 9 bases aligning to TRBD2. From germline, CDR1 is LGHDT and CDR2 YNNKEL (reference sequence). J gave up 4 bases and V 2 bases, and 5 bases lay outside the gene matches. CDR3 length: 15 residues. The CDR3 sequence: CASSQNLAGAETQYF. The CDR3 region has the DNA TGTGCCAGCAGCCAAAATTTAGCGGGGGCAGAGACCCAGTACTTC.

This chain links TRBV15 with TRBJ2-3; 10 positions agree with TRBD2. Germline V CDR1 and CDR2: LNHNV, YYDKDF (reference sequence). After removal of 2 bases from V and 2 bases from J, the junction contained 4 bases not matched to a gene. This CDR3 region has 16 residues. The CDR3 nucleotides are TGTGCCACCAGCAGATCTAGCGGGAGCACCACAGATACGCAGTATTTT. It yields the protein CATSRSSGSTTDTQYF.

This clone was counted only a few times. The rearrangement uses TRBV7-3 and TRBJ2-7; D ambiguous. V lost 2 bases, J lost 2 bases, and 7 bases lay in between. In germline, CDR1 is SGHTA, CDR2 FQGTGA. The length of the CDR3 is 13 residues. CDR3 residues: CASSLYLTYEQYF. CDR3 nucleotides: TGTGCCAGCAGCTTATATTTAACCTACGAGCAGTACTTC.

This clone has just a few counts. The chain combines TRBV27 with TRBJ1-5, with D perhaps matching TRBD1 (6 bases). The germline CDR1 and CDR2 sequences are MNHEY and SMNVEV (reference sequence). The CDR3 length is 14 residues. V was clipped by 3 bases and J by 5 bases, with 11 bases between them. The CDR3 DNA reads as TGTGCCAGCAGTTTCCGGGACAATGATCAGCCCCAGCATTTT. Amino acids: CASSFRDNDQPQHF.

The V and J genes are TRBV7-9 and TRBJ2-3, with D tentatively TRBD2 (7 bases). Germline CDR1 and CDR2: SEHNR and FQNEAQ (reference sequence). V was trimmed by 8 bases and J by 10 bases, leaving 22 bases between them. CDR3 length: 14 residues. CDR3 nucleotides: TGTGCCAGCCGCGAGGAGGGGGGGTTCTGGGCGCAGTATTTT. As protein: CASREEGGFWAQYF.

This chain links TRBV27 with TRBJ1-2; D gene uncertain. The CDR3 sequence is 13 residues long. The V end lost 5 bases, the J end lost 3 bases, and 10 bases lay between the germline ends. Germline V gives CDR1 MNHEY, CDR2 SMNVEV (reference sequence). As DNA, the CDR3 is TGTGCCAGCAGTCGAGGGCGATACTATGGCTACACCTTC. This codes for CASSRGRYYGYTF.

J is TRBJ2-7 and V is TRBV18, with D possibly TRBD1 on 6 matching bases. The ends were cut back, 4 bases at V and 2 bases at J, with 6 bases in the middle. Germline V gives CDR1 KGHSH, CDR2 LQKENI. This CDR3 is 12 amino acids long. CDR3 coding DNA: TGTGCCAGCTCACGGGACACCTACGAGCAGTACGTC. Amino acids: CASSRDTYEQYV.

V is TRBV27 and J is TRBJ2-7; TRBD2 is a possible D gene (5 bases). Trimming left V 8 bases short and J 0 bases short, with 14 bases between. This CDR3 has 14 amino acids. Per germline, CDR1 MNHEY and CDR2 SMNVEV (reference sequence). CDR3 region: CASWPGYNSYEQYF. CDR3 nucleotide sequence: TGTGCCAGCTGGCCGGGGTACAACTCCTACGAGCAGTACTTC.

CDR3: CASRTSGSHNEQFF. The CDR3 nucleotides read TGTGCCAGTAGGACTAGCGGGAGCCACAATGAGCAGTTCTTC. The genes are TRBV19 and TRBJ2-1; 12 nucleotides align to TRBD2. The CDR3 runs to 14 residues. The germline V gene encodes CDR1 LNHDA and CDR2 SQIVND (reference sequence). The V gene end was trimmed by 6 bases and the J gene end by 5 bases; junction bases not matched to a gene: 2.

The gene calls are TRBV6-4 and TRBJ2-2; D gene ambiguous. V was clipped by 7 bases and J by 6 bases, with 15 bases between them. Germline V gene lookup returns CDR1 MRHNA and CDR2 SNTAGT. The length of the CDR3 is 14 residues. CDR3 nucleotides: TGTGCCAGCATTGAGACAACTTTTCCCGGGGAGCTGTTTTTT. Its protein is CASIETTFPGELFF.

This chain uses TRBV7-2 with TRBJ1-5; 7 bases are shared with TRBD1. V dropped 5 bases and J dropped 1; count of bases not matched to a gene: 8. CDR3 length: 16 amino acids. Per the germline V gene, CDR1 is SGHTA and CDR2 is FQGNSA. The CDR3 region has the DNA TGTGCCAGCAGCCCCGTCGCAGGGGGGAGCAATCAGCCCCAGCATTTT. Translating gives CASSPVAGGSNQPQHF.

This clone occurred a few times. DNA for the CDR3: TGTGCCAGCAGTCCCGACAGGTTCCAAGAGACCCAGTACTTC. Its translation: CASSPDRFQETQYF. V is TRBV2 and J is TRBJ2-5; D might be TRBD1 (6 bases). CDR1 is SNHLY, CDR2 FYNNEI, per germline. The CDR3 runs to 14 residues. Deletions cut 5 bases from V and 1 base from J, with 11 bases between.

This CDR3 reads CASSKEGPASGSYTGELFF. The CDR3 region has the DNA TGTGCCAGCAGCAAAGAGGGCCCGGCTAGCGGGAGTTACACCGGGGAGCTGTTTTTT. The gene calls are TRBV21-1 and TRBJ2-2; TRBD2 reflects the table's D call only, with no check against the DNA. TRBV21-1 is classified as a pseudogene. This CDR3 has 19 residues.

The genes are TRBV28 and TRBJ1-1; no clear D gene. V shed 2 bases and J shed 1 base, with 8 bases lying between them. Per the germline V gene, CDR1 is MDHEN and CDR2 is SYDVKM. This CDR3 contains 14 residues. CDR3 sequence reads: CASSLIEPNTEAFF. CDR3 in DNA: TGTGCCAGCAGTTTAATAGAACCGAACACTGAAGCTTTCTTT.

DNA for the CDR3: TGTGCCAGCAGTGCTAGCGGGAGCTCGTACAATGAGCAGTTCTTC. It translates to CASSASGSSYNEQFF. V usage is TRBV6-4 and J usage is TRBJ2-1; TRBD2 aligns across 10 bases. Trimming at V came to 4 bases and at J to 4 bases, leaving 4 bases not matched to a gene. Germline lookup yields CDR1 MRHNA and CDR2 SNTAGT. CDR3 length equals 15 residues.

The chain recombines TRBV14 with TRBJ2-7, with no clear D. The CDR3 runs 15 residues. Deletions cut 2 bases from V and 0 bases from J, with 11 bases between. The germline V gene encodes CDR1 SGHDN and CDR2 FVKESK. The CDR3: CASSQTTLPSYEQYF. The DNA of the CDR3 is TGTGCCAGCAGCCAAACGACACTTCCCTCCTACGAGCAGTACTTC.

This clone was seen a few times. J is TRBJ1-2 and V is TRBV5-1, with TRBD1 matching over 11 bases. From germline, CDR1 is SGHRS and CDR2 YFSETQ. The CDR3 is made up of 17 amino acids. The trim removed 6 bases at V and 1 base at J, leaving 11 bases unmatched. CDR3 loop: CASTYAVGTGGNYGYTF. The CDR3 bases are TGCGCCAGCACCTACGCCGTGGGGACAGGGGGTAACTATGGCTACACCTTC. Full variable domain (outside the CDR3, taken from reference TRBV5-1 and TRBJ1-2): KAGVTQTPRYLIKTRGQQVTLSCSPISGHRSVSWYQQTPGQGLQFLFEYFSETQRNKGNFPGRFSGRQFSNSRSEMNVSTLELGDSALYLCASTYAVGTGGNYGYTFGSGTRLTVV.

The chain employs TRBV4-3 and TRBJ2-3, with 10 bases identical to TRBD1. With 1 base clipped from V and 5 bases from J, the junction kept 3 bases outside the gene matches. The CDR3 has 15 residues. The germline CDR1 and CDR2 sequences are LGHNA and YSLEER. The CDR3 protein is CASSQVGTGVDTQYF. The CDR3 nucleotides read TGCGCCAGCAGCCAAGTCGGGACAGGGGTAGATACGCAGTATTTT.

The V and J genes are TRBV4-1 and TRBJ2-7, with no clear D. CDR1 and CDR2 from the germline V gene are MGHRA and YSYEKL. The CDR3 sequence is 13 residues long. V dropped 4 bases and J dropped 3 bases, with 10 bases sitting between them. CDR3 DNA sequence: TGCGCCAGCAGCCCAGGTGAAATCTACGAGCAGTACTTC. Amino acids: CASSPGEIYEQYF.

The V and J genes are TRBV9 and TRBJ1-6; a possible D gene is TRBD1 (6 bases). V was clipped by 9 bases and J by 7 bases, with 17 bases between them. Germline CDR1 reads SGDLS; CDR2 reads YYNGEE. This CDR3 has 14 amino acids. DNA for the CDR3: TGTGCCACCTCAGGGGCCTCGGCAAATTCACCCCTCCACTTT. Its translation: CATSGASANSPLHF.

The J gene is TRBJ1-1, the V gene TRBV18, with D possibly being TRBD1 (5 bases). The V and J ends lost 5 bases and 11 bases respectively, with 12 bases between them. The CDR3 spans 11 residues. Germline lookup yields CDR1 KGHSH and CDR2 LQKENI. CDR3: CASSNRRAAFF. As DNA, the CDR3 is TGTGCCAGCTCAAACAGGAGGGCGGCTTTCTTT.

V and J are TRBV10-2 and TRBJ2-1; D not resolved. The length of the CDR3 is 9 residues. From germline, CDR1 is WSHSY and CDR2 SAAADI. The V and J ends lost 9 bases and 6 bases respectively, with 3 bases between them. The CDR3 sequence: CARLNEQFF. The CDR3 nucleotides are TGCGCCAGACTCAATGAGCAGTTCTTC.

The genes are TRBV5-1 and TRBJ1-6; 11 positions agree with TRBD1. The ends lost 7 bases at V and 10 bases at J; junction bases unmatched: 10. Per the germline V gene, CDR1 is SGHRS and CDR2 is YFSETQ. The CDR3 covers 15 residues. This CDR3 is CASGTGGTKWSPLHF. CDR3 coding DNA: TGCGCCAGCGGGACAGGGGGAACAAAATGGTCACCCCTCCACTTT.